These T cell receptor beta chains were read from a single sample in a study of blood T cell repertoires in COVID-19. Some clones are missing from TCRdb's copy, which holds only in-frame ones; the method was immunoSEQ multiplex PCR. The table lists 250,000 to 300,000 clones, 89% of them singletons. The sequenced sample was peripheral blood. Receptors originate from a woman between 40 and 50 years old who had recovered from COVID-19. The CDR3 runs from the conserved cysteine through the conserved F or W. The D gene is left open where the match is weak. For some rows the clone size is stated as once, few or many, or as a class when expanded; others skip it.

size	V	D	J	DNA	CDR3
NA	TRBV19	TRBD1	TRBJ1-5	TGTGCCAGTAGTATAGGACAGGGGGTCGGTCAGCCCCAGCATTTT	CASSIGQGVGQPQHF
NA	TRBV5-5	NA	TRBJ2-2	TGTGCCAGCAGCCAACCCTTAGCAGACACCGGGGAGCTGTTTTTT	CASSQPLADTGELFF
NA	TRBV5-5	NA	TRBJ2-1	TGTGCCAGCAGCACGGACACTCACAATGAGCAGTTCTTC	CASSTDTHNEQFF
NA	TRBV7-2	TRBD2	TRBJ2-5	TGTGCCAGCAGCTCATCTAGCGGGAGCCTGACGGGAGAGACCCAGTACTTC	CASSSSSGSLTGETQYF
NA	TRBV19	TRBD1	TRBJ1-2	TGTGCCAGTAGGGGCCAGAGACAGGGGCCGCGAGCTAACTATGGCTACACCTTC	CASRGQRQGPRANYGYTF
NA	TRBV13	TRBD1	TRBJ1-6	TGTGCCAGCAGCACCCGGGACAGTGGTTCACCCCTCCACTTT	CASSTRDSGSPLHF
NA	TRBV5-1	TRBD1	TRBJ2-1	TGCGCCAGCAGTTCCGGGACAGGGGATCGGCAGTTCTTC	CASSSGTGDRQFF
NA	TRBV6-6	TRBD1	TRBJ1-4	TGTGCCAGCAGTTTCGCCGGGACAGGGTCTGAAAAACTGTTTTTT	CASSFAGTGSEKLFF
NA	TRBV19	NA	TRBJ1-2	TGTGCCACCCATTCCAGGGCTTCCAACTATGGCTACACCTTC	CATHSRASNYGYTF
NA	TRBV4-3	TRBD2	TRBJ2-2	TGCGCCAGCAGCCAGGCCCTGAGACTAGCGGGAGGGTTAGGGGAGCTGTTTTTT	CASSQALRLAGGLGELFF
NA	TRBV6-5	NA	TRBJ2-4	TGTGCCAGCAGCCCCAGCGAAGCCAAAAACATTCAGTACTTC	CASSPSEAKNIQYF
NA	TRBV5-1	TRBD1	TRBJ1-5	TGCGCCAGCAGCCCAGGACAGGGGAGCAATCAGCCCCAGCATTTT	CASSPGQGSNQPQHF
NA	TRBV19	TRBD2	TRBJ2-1	TGTGCCAGTAGTATCCTAGCGGGAGTTGGGGAGCAGTTCTTC	CASSILAGVGEQFF
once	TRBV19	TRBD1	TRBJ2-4	TGTGCCAGTAGTCCTGACCGGACAGGCGGACAGTACTTC	CASSPDRTGGQYF
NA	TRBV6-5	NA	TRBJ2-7	TGTGCCAGCAGGCCGGGCTCCTACGAGCAGTACTTC	CASRPGSYEQYF
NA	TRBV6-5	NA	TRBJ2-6	TGTGCCAGCAGTTACTTGGCAGGGTCTGGGGCCAACGTCCTGACTTTC	CASSYLAGSGANVLTF
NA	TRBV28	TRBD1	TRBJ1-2	TGTGCCAGCAGAGAGGGGGCATCAAGCTACACCTTC	CASREGASSYTF
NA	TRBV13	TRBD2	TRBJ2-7	TGTGCCAGCAGCTTAAGTGAGATAGCGGGGGCTCCAAAGGAGTACGAGCAGTACTTC	CASSLSEIAGAPKEYEQYF
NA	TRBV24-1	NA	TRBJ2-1	TGTGCCACCAGTGATTCCCAGGGGCATCTTGGCAATGAGCAGTTCTTC	CATSDSQGHLGNEQFF
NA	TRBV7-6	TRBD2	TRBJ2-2	TGTGCCAGCAGCCCGGTGGGGAGGGACACCGGGGAGCTGTTTTTT	CASSPVGRDTGELFF
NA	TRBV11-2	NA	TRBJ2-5	TGTGCCAGCAGCTCTCAATTGGGCAGGGGAGAAGAGACCCAGTACTTC	CASSSQLGRGEETQYF
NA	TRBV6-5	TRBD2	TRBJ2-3	TGTGCCAGCAGCTTAGCGGGAGGAGTCCCAGATACGCAGTATTTT	CASSLAGGVPDTQYF
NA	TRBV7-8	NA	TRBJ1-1	TGTGCCAGCAGCCGGGGGAGAAATGAAGCTTTCTTT	CASSRGRNEAFF